This T cell receptor (beta chain) appears in the sequencing data of a study of cytomegalovirus exposure and HLA in healthy donors. 60 Vbeta and 13 Jbeta primers were used in PCR. The protocol was immunoSEQ multiplex PCR, while the TCRdb copy is restricted to in-frame clones and leaves out a portion. The data hold about 100,000 clones, with under 85% observed a single time. Worth noting for this clone: Germline is not matched at one junction end, which may reflect a read error.

Germline-derived CDR1 and CDR2 are MNHNS and SASEGT. The CDR3 runs 14 residues. The sample taken for sequencing was PBMCs. This chain connects TRBV6-1 to TRBJ1-2; 12 positions match TRBD1. This receptor was obtained from a man aged 50 or older in good health and CMV-seropositive. The CDR3 loop reads CASNPGTGGYGYPF. CDR3 in DNA: TGTGCCAGCAACCCCGGGACAGGGGGCTATGGCTACCCCTTC.